The T cell receptor beta chain under discussion was sequenced for a study of cytomegalovirus exposure and HLA in healthy donors. Study conclusions and caveats: Fewer N-insertions than the approximately 680-donor mean were reportedly shown by an Asian-associated ancestry cluster in a later analysis. Altogether, some 170 TCR beta chains were recorded as cytomegalovirus-associated. Earlier analysis found most TCR beta V segments productive about 90% or about 30% of the time.

The V gene's germline CDR1 is LGHNA and CDR2 YSLEER. This CDR3 has 18 amino acids. V lost 0 bases to trimming and J lost 4 bases, with 18 bases between them. A note on this clone: Its antigen is currently unknown.

In the PCR, 60 Vbeta and 13 Jbeta primers were used. Sequenced by immunoSEQ multiplex PCR; TCRdb stores in-frame clones only, minus some. Of around 90,000 clones listed, around 78% are singletons. At the time of sampling, donors were nominally healthy, though unrecorded immune exposures were likely. The rearrangement links TRBV4-3 to TRBJ1-4, with D unclear. The source of this sequence is a man aged 25-40 years in good health and CMV-seronegative. The specimen was PBMCs. CDR3 protein: CASSQDTWAPLINEKLFF. CDR3 bases: TGCGCCAGCAGCCAAGATACCTGGGCGCCCCTTATTAATGAAAAACTGTTTTTT.